This T cell receptor beta chain was retrieved from a study of cytomegalovirus exposure and HLA in healthy donors. On this clone: Its specificity is not known.

The donors were part of the validation cohort, which consisted of more than 90 subjects and was separate from the first cohort of about 650 subjects. Whole-study findings and limits: Reported performance of the classifier showed diagnosis of cytomegalovirus status with high specificity and sensitivity. Overall, 164 TCR beta chains were annotated as cytomegalovirus-associated.

CDR1 is SGHAT, CDR2 FQNNGV, per germline. CDR3 length equals 17 residues. Trimming left V 5 bases short and J 0 bases short, with 19 bases between. Method: immunoSEQ multiplex PCR; TCRdb's copy keeps in-frame clones and lacks some. The table lists about 360,000 clones, 70% to 90% of them singletons. The receptor was derived from a woman aged 18-30 years in good health and CMV-seronegative. The sequencing input was PBMCs. V usage is TRBV11-2 and J usage is TRBJ1-1; the D gene is possibly TRBD1 (5 bases). CDR3 residues: CASSGPRGTSLNTEAFF. Here the CDR3 DNA reads TGTGCCAGCAGCGGCCCGCGGGGCACCTCATTGAACACTGAAGCTTTCTTT.